This passage covers 3 T cell receptor beta chains from one sample sequenced in a study of blood T cell repertoires in COVID-19. Libraries were prepared by immunoSEQ multiplex PCR; TCRdb keeps only in-frame clonotypes and omits some of them. The sample carries roughly 70,000 clones, roughly nine tenths recorded once. The source material was peripheral blood. The receptors derive from a man aged 45 to 65 with COVID-19, enrolled during active disease.

The gene calls are TRBV10-3 and TRBJ2-1; 15 bases are shared with TRBD2. The CDR3 is 17 amino acids. From germline, CDR1 is ENHRY and CDR2 SYGVKD. V dropped 2 bases and J dropped 4; count of bases not matched to a gene: 3. The CDR3 here is CAISEPGLAGGYNEQFF. The CDR3 coding sequence is TGTGCCATCAGTGAGCCTGGACTAGCGGGAGGGTACAATGAGCAGTTCTTC.

The gene calls are TRBV6-2 or TRBV6-3 and TRBJ2-1; 14 positions agree with TRBD2. The CDR3 sequence is 15 residues long. Germline values: CDR1 MNHEY, CDR2 SVGEGT. J was trimmed by 7 bases and V by 2 bases; bases with no gene match: 1. The CDR3 DNA follows: TGTGCCAGCAGTTACGGGACTAGCGGGAGTAATGAGCAGTTCTTC. Amino acids: CASSYGTSGSNEQFF.

This chain connects TRBV5-1 to TRBJ2-7; 10 bases line up with TRBD1. V shed 5 bases, J shed 3 bases, and the junction held 5 bases outside the gene matches. The CDR3 length is 14 residues. Germline CDR1 reads SGHRS; CDR2 reads YFSETQ. The CDR3 DNA follows: TGCGCCAGCAGTAGGGGGACAGGGGACTACGAGCAGTACGTC. Translating it yields CASSRGTGDYEQYV.